This TCR beta chain was sequenced for a study of breast tumors, draining lymph nodes, adjacent tissues. Whole-study results and caveats: Compared with basal-like, luminal-like tumors shared significantly more repertoire with nontumor tissue. Tumor repertoires ranked between lymph nodes and nontumor tissue in diversity, with V and J gene preferences.

TCRdb re-called the multiplex PCR reads with MiXCR, one entry per CDR3 protein. The profile shows under 350,000 distinct CDR3 sequences, 30% of them singletons. This clonotype was seen ten or more times. The antigen is unknown. The lymph nodes were axillary draining lymph nodes from breast cancer patients. CDR1 LNHDA and CDR2 SQIVND come from the germline V gene (reference sequence). The CDR3 loop spans 14 amino acids. With 3 bases removed from V and 0 bases from J, the gap between germline ends came to 9 bases. Sequencing used axillary lymph node tissue. This rearrangement joins TRBV19 to TRBJ2-7; perhaps TRBD1 as D (5 bases). The origin of this receptor is a female donor with breast cancer. Some clones in this sample may be carry-over from other donors' samples. The CDR3: CASSITGNSYEQYF. The CDR3 DNA sequence: TGTGCCAGTAGTATCACAGGAAACTCCTACGAGCAGTACTTC.